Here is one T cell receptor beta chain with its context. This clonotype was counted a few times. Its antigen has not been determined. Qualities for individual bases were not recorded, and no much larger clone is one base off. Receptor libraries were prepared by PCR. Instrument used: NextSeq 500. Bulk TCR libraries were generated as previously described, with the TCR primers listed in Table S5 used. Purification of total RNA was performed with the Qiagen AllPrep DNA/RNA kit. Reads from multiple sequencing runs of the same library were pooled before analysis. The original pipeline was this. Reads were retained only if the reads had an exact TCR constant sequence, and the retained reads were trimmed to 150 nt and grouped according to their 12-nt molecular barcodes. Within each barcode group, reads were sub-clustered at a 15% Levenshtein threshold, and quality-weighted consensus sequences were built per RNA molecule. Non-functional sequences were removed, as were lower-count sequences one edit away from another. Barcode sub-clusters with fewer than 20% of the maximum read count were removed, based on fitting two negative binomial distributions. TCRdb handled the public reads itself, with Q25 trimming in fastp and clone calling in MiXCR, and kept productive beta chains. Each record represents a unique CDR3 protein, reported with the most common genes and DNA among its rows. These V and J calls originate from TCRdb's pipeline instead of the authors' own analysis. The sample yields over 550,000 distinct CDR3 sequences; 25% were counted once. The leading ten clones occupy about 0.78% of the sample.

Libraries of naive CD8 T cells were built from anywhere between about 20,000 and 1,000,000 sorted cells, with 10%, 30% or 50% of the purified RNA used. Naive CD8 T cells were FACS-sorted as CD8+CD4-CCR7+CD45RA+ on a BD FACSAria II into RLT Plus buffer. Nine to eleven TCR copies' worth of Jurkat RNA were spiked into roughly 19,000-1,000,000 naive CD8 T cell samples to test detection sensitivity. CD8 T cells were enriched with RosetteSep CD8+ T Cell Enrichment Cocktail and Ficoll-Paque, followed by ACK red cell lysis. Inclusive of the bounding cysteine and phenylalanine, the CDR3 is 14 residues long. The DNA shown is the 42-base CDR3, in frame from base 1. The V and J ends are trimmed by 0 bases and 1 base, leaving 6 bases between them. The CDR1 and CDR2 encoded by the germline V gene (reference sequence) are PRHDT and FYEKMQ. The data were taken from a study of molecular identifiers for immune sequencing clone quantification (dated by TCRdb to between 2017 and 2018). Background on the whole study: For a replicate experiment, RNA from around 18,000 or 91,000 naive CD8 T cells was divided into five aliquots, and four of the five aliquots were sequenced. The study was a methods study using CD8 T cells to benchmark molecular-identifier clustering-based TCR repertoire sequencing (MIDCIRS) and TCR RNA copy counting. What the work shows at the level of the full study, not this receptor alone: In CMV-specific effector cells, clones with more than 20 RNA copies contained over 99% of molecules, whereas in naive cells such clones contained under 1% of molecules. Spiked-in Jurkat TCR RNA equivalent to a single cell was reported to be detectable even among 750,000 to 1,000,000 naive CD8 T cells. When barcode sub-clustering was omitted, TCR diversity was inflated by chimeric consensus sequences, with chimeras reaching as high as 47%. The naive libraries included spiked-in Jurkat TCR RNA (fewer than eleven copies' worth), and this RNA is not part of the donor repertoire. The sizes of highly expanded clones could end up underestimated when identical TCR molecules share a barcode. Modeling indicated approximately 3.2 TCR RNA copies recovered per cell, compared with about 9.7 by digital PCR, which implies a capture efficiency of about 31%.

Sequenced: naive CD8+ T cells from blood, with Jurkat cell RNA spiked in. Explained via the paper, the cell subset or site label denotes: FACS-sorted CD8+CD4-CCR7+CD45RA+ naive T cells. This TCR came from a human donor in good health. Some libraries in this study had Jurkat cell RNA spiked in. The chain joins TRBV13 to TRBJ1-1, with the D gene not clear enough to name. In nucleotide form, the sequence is TGTGCCAGCAGCTTAGGGGGGAAGAACACTGAAGCTTTCTTT. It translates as CASSLGGKNTEAFF.